The T cell receptor beta chain described here comes from a study of cytomegalovirus exposure and HLA in healthy donors (TCRdb year 2017). As for the study more broadly: According to an earlier analysis of a few hundred of the donors, about 179 million T cells yielded 90 million to 140 million unique TCR beta sequences and about 280 Gb of sequence data. High-throughput TCR immunosequencing, statistical association of individual TCRs with disease status, and machine learning were combined to predict cytomegalovirus infection status. A later analysis re-analyzed previously published TCR beta repertoires from 600 to 850 donors and added high-resolution HLA genotyping to study TCR occurrence patterns. Five DR-DQ haplotypes were handled as single units for association and clustering, since linkage in the cohort was strong. A later genetic analysis took genome-wide SNP genotypes for about three fifths of the 666 donors and used that subset as a discovery cohort. Typing coverage differed by locus: A, B, C, DRB1 and DQB1 were typed in roughly 629-630 donors, DQA1 in 522, DPA1 in approximately 610, and DPB1 in 450 to 480. The study used immunosequencing to profile the T cell repertoires of approximately 690 subjects and linked those repertoires to cytomegalovirus serostatus. Of the approximately 400 genotyped donors, over 70% fell in the genetic ancestry cluster associated with self-reported Caucasian donors. On average, around 200,000 unique TCR beta nucleotide sequences were sequenced per donor among about 400 genotyped donors of the cohort, with around 19% of those sequences being non-productive. HLA typing included class I and class II loci at four-digit resolution. Every discovery cohort repertoire had been produced on one sequencing platform. About 310 gigabases of sequencing data and roughly 90 million unique TCR sequences were included in an early release covering roughly 700 HLA-typed donors. In addition to the first cohort of 650 to 800 subjects, a separate validation cohort of 130 or so different subjects was used. The aim of the study was to test whether cataloging public T cell receptors could identify signatures of past pathogen exposure. In an earlier analysis of 550 to 700 of the donors, high-throughput TCR beta sequencing was used to judge whether each TCR beta V gene segment behaved as functional or pseudogenic. The later analysis used no new phenotypic data to find candidate immune exposures, relying instead on TCR beta sequences and their occurrence across donors. Alongside the repertoire data, information on donor age, sex, ethnicity and CMV serostatus was compiled. Broad study findings and their caveats: In vitro tests confirmed that a few of the cytomegalovirus-associated TCR beta chains recognize cytomegalovirus antigens. When HLA alleles, especially DR and DQ, strongly co-occurred, TCR associations were difficult to assign to individual alleles. Presence/absence analyses assumed roughly uniform sequencing depth across donors, an assumption that may not hold. The study listed 164 TCR beta chains as associated with cytomegalovirus. According to the authors, the approach could potentially be generalized to other disease states and immunological phenotypes. A group of highly shared sequence variants was considered likely to be a technical artifact of the sequencing pipeline. Correlated functional status among segregating V segments might be attributable to linkage disequilibrium, but an unknown experimental factor could not be ruled out. A further reported finding was that TCR beta sequences accurately predicted the HLA-A and HLA-B alleles for most subjects in the first cohort. V-gene and J-gene trimming of TCR beta chains was associated with a missense DCLRE1C variant in a later genetic analysis, and the association was replicated in an independent cohort. A later genetic analysis reported fewer N-insertions in productive TCRs among donors in an Asian-associated ancestry cluster than the approximately 670-donor mean. Immune exposure information for the cohort was limited to CMV serostatus. The classifier was reported to diagnose cytomegalovirus status with high specificity and sensitivity in both the original and validation cohorts. In a later analysis, around 15,000 TCR beta sequences were associated with specific HLA alleles at a false discovery rate of 0.05. Broadly in line with IMGT annotations, most TCR beta V segments showed up in productive rearrangements about 87% or about 30% of the time in an earlier analysis of 450 to 600 of the donors. In a later analysis, TCR association rates were found to vary across HLA loci, with the most associated TCRs seen for DRB1 alleles and the fewest for HLA-C alleles. Several of the top co-occurrence clusters appeared to be linked to parvovirus B19, influenza, CMV and Epstein-Barr virus, according to a later analysis. In a later analysis, HLA-associated TCR beta chains showed more clonal expansion and lower generation probabilities than non-associated chains that were equally common. The cohort was sequenced for TCR beta chains only, and without alpha or paired-chain data the features that could be detected were limited. Because some donors lacked HLA typing at each locus, the association tests relied only on the typed subset. Some IMGT-functional V segments, including TRBV6-2 and TRBV6-3, could not be told apart with the 87-base-pair reads, so those segments were excluded. A later analysis found that most CMV-associated TCR beta chains appeared HLA-restricted, with HLA associations seemingly driven largely by CMV exposure. Across donors, most TCR sequences were observed very rarely, whereas some public TCRs were present in many individuals. Because counts were too low, more than 15 rarely observed V segments, including chromosome 9 orphons, were left out of the earlier analysis of some 600 of the donors.

In regard to this clone: There is no known antigen for this receptor.

The cohort comprised around 690 healthy bone marrow donors. At the time of sampling, every cohort member was nominally healthy, though immune exposures that went unrecorded were likely present. The donor tested CMV seronegative and was one of the 352 seronegative cohort members. Each donor provided a peripheral blood sample, and peripheral blood mononuclear cells were used for TCR beta sequencing. The Qiagen DNeasy Blood Extraction Kit was used to extract genomic DNA from the blood cell samples. The germline V gene encodes CDR1 SQVTM and CDR2 ANQGSEA. V trim: 3 bases; J trim: 2 bases; unmatched bases: 3. The CDR3 has 13 amino acids, counting the end cysteine and phenylalanine. The kept DNA is CDR3 alone, 39 bases in frame from the first base. The receptor library was made with the immunoSEQ multiplex PCR assay. For the multiplex PCR, a mixture combining 60 forward primers for TCR Vbeta segments and 13 reverse primers for TCR Jbeta segments was used. Amplification of the CDR3 region of rearranged TCR beta genes was performed with a multiplex PCR assay on genomic DNA. Amplified TCR beta libraries were sequenced as 87-base-pair reads on the Illumina HiSeq System. Per the original workflow: Across the 600 to 700 repertoires, a later analysis counted approximately 75 million unique TCR beta chains, some 11 million of which were shared by at least two donors. Raw reads were error-corrected and collapsed into unique sequences with a nearest-neighbor algorithm that merged closely related sequences to remove PCR and sequencing errors. CDR3 sequences were aligned to IMGT reference sequences to assign V, D and J gene segments. For a sequence to be retained, a match of at least six nucleotides was required to both a V gene segment and a J gene segment. A rearrangement was called productive if the CDR3 had no stop codons and remained in frame with V and J, and every other rearrangement was called non-productive. CDR3 was defined according to IMGT convention as the region running from the second conserved V-encoded cysteine to the conserved J-encoded phenylalanine. The earlier analysis of about 590 of the donors excluded sequences that lacked an unambiguous match to a single V gene segment. An earlier analysis of 587 of the donors classified V segments as functional when productive rearrangements were above 56.7% and as segregating when the standard deviation between donors was above 5%. A statistical classification framework was built to diagnose cytomegalovirus status from the catalog of TCR beta chain sequences. In a later analysis, TCR nucleotide sequences were compared against IMGT/GENE-DB human TR gene sequences so that V and J genes could be assigned. Using the TCRdist pipeline, a later analysis assigned CDR3 sequences along with most-parsimonious VDJ recombination scenarios. In a later analysis, every TCR beta chain was defined by the combination of its CDR3 amino acid sequence and its V-gene family, and reads without a unique V-gene family were dropped. In a later analysis, fewer than 600 highly shared, low-generation-probability nucleotide sequences were removed to address suspected cross-contamination and a sequencing artifact. A later analysis calculated a clonal expansion index for each public chain from normalized within-repertoire ranks of inferred template counts. In a later analysis, generation probabilities were computed with a VDJ recombination model fitted to out-of-frame rearrangements, and the resulting probabilities were checked against IGoR. Hypergeometric tests were used in a later analysis to score TCR-TCR, TCR-HLA and TCR-CMV co-occurrence, with a repertoire-size bias correction applied to the TCR pairs. To estimate false discovery rates, a later analysis permuted the HLA or CMV assignments 20 times. In a later analysis, co-occurring TCRs were grouped with DBSCAN, and TCRdist sequence similarity was added when clustering was performed within HLA-allele-positive subsets. Co-occurrence clustering excluded repertoires with fewer than 30,000 or more than 120,000 public chains, plus five with anomalous nucleotide sharing. The table was pulled from immuneACCESS by TCRdb, which kept in-frame rearrangements only. Such tables lose some clones; where checked, under half of the loss comes from unresolved V genes, and the rest has no known cause. V and J calls and clone size are as listed in that table; D and trimming were resolved from the DNA. This sample's table has entries for about 35,000 clones. In total, the top ten clones hold around 3.6% of the sample.

The rearrangement joined TRBV29-1 to TRBJ1-1; the junction holds 7 bases that match TRBD1. Material: PBMCs. The origin of this receptor is a man in his forties in good health and CMV-seronegative. The DNA reads TGCAGCGTTGAGGGGACAGAAAACACTGAAGCTTTCTTT. Its product reads: CSVEGTENTEAFF. This CDR3, with the reference TRBV29-1 and TRBJ1-1 proteins standing in past its ends, gives the full variable domain SAVISQKPSRDICQRGTSLTIQCQVDSQVTMMFWYRQQPGQSLTLIATANQGSEATYESGFVIDKFPISRPNLTFSTLTVSNMSPEDSSIYLCSVEGTENTEAFFGQGTRLTVV.